These 3 T cell receptor beta chains were all obtained from the same sample, sequenced in a study of metastatic and nonmetastatic thyroid tumors. No patient received treatment before thyroid surgery. TCRdb used MiXCR to call clones anew from the PCR reads. The sample contains 21,000 or so clones, more than 10% of which appear only once. Specimen: blood. All receptors derive from a male donor with papillary thyroid cancer or a benign thyroid nodule (not recorded which). Some clones in this sample may be carry-over from other donors' samples.

This clone was seen ten or more times. The chain recombines TRBV3-1 with TRBJ1-3; D may be TRBD1 (5 bases). Trimming pared 3 bases from V and 0 bases from J, leaving 12 bases between. The CDR3 has 16 amino acids. The germline V gene encodes CDR1 LGHDT and CDR2 YNNKEL (reference sequence). The CDR3 DNA follows: TGTGCCAGCAGCCACCTCGGACAAAACTCTGGAAACACCATATATTTT. This gives the protein CASSHLGQNSGNTIYF. Combining the CDR3 with reference TRBV3-1 and TRBJ1-3 gives the whole variable domain DTAVSQTPKYLVTQMGNDKSIKCEQNLGHDTMYWYKQDSKKFLKIMFSYNNKELIINETVPNRFSPKSPDKAHLNLHINSLELGDSAVYFCASSHLGQNSGNTIYFGEGSWLTVV.

This clone was recorded once. CDR3 nucleotides: TGTGCCTGGAGTACAGGACAGGATAATTCACCCCTCCACTTT. Translated, it gives CAWSTGQDNSPLHF. The rearrangement joins TRBV30 to TRBJ1-6; 7 nucleotides align to TRBD1. Looked up from germline, CDR1 is GTSNPN and CDR2 is SVGIG (reference sequence). This CDR3 is built from 14 residues. V shed 2 bases and J 5 bases; nucleotides not matched to a gene: 3. Drawing the rest from reference TRBV30 and TRBJ1-6, the complete variable domain is SQTIHQWPATLVQPVGSPLSLECTVEGTSNPNLYWYRQAAGRGLQLLFYSVGIGQISSEVPQNLSASRPQDRQFILSSKKLLLSDSGFYLCAWSTGQDNSPLHFGNGTRLTVT.

This clone was observed at least ten times. The chain carries TRBV5-4 and TRBJ1-1; D is undetermined. CDR3 length: 14 amino acids. Germline V gene sequence: CDR1 SGHNT, CDR2 YYREEE (reference sequence). V was cut by 0 bases and J by 4 bases, with 10 bases left in between. The CDR3 sequence: CASSLGEGGTEAFF. CDR3 coding DNA: TGTGCCAGCAGCTTGGGTGAGGGAGGCACTGAAGCTTTCTTT.